Below are 15 T cell receptor beta chains sequenced from a single sample in a study of T cells in Graves' hyperthyroidism and ophthalmopathy. RNA transcripts were the template for amplifying TCR beta CDR3 regions. Researchers ran a first-round RT-PCR on the TCR CDR3 using the HTBI primer set. Using its own MiXCR run on the multiplex PCR reads, TCRdb lists one record per CDR3 protein. Of 450,000 to 650,000 distinct CDR3 sequences in the sample, roughly 20% were seen once. Sample: blood. The receptors were gathered from a man aged 18 to 29 with Graves' hyperthyroidism.

This clonotype was observed at least ten times. The rearrangement uses TRBV12-3 or TRBV12-4 and TRBJ2-4; D not resolved. V shed 5 bases and J shed 1 base, with 18 bases lying between them. This CDR3 has 17 residues. The CDR3 coding sequence is TGTGCCAGCAGTCTCTCAGGTTATGGAAGGGCCAAAAACATTCAGTACTTC. Translation: CASSLSGYGRAKNIQYF.

This rearrangement joins TRBV20-1 to TRBJ1-1; weak D call: TRBD1 (5 bases). The CDR3 is 14 amino acids. The V and J ends lost 1 base and 3 bases respectively, with 12 bases between them. CDR1 and CDR2 from the germline V gene are DFQATT and SNEGSKA (reference sequence). CDR3 amino acids: CSARVVGVDTEAFF. The CDR3 nucleotides read TGCAGTGCTAGAGTCGTGGGGGTGGACACTGAAGCTTTCTTT.

This clonotype was recorded many times. The chain employs TRBV6-5 and TRBJ2-7, with D possibly being TRBD1 or TRBD2 (6 bases each). From germline, CDR1 is MNHEY and CDR2 SVGAGI. This CDR3 has 15 amino acids. The V end was cut by 8 bases, the J end by 3 bases, with 20 bases between. CDR3 loop: CASRKVGGRNYEQYF. CDR3 nucleotide sequence: TGTGCCAGCCGAAAGGTAGGGGGGCGTAACTACGAGCAGTACTTC.

This clonotype was seen at least ten times. The chain has TRBV12-3 or TRBV12-4 and TRBJ2-4, with 8 bases aligning to TRBD1. Unmatched junction bases numbered 6, after V lost 4 bases and J lost 7 bases. The length of the CDR3 is 14 residues. The CDR3 DNA is TGTGCCAGCAGTTCGTCAGGGGGCGCGAACATTCAGTACTTC. Protein sequence: CASSSSGGANIQYF.

The rearrangement joins TRBV9 to TRBJ2-7; the D gene could be TRBD1 or TRBD2 (5 bases each). The CDR3 spans 15 residues. In germline, CDR1 is SGDLS, CDR2 YYNGEE. The ends were cut back, 0 bases at V and 7 bases at J, with 17 bases in the middle. CDR3 region: CASSVGGDQQREQYF. In DNA, the CDR3 is TGTGCCAGCAGCGTAGGAGGGGACCAACAGAGGGAGCAGTACTTC.

The V and J genes are TRBV19 and TRBJ1-2; weak D call: TRBD1 (6 bases). The germline CDR1 and CDR2 sequences are LNHDA and SQIVND (reference sequence). This CDR3 spans 12 amino acids. V lost 6 bases, J lost 6 bases, and 11 bases lay in between. The CDR3 here is CASSRQVNGYTF. DNA for the CDR3: TGTGCCAGTAGCCGACAGGTCAATGGCTACACCTTC.

A word on this clonotype: The junction and the germline gene differ at one end; a read error may be behind it. The chain combines TRBV27 with TRBJ2-7; 14 bases align to TRBD2. Germline lookup yields CDR1 MNHEY and CDR2 SMNVEV (reference sequence). CDR3 size: 12 residues. The CDR3 loop is CASTGTSGSQVF. CDR3 in DNA: TGTGCCAGCACCGGGACTAGCGGGAGTCAGGTTTTC.

This clonotype appeared many times. The J gene is TRBJ2-5, the V gene TRBV6-1; 8 bases agree with TRBD1. V gave up 6 bases and J gave up 5 bases; unmatched junction bases: 11. The CDR3 length is 15 residues. Germline V gene data show CDR1 as MNHNS and CDR2 as SASEGT. The CDR3 sequence: CASRLQGALRETQYF. CDR3 coding DNA: TGTGCCAGCAGGCTCCAGGGGGCTTTGAGGGAGACCCAGTACTTC.

Ten or more counts support this clonotype. The CDR3: CASSLSTGTQHF. The CDR3 nucleotides read TGTGCCAGCAGTTTATCAACAGGGACCCAGCATTTT. The chain recombines TRBV12-3 or TRBV12-4 with TRBJ1-5, with D possibly being TRBD1 (6 bases). V was cut by 2 bases and J by 11 bases, with 10 bases left in between. This CDR3 is 12 amino acids long.

This chain connects TRBV2 to TRBJ2-3; TRBD2 might be the D (5 bases). Germline CDR1 is SNHLY and CDR2 is FYNNEI. V was clipped by 7 bases and J by 2 bases, with 16 bases between them. This CDR3 is 15 amino acids long. CDR3 DNA: TGTGCCAGCACCGAACGGGAAGTCCACACAGATACGCAGTATTTT. This translates into CASTEREVHTDTQYF.

This clonotype was detected ten times or more. The chain has TRBV4-1 and TRBJ1-2; possibly TRBD1 for D (6 bases). The CDR3 sequence is 14 residues long. V was cut by 0 bases and J by 6 bases, with 11 bases left in between. The V gene's germline CDR1 is MGHRA and CDR2 YSYEKL. Written as DNA, the CDR3 is TGCGCCAGCAGCCAAGATTCAACAGGGCATGGCTACACCTTC. This translates into CASSQDSTGHGYTF.

This clonotype was recorded many times. This chain links TRBV6-1 with TRBJ2-7; no reliable D call. The germline V gene encodes CDR1 MNHNS and CDR2 SASEGT. With 3 bases removed from V and 2 bases from J, the gap between germline ends came to 5 bases. This CDR3 is built from 12 residues. In DNA form, the CDR3 reads TGTGCCAGCAGTGATACCGCCTACGAGCAGTACTTC. This sequence encodes CASSDTAYEQYF.

This clonotype occurred a few times. The chain carries TRBV12-3 or TRBV12-4 and TRBJ1-2; the match to TRBD1 covers 7 bases. V gave up 5 bases and J gave up 4 bases; unmatched junction bases: 13. CDR3 length equals 16 residues. The CDR3 region has the DNA TGTGCCAGCAGTCCCGGGGGGGCGGGACAGATCTATGGCTACACCTTC. This gives the protein CASSPGGAGQIYGYTF.

This clonotype was seen ten or more times. The chain links TRBV11-2 to TRBJ1-2; possible D gene TRBD1, 6 bases. The CDR3 is made up of 14 amino acids. V was cut by 1 base and J by 7 bases, with 13 bases left in between. From germline, CDR1 is SGHAT and CDR2 FQNNGV. The CDR3 DNA reads as TGTGCCAGCAGCTTAGTTCGGGGGGCGATTGGCTACACCTTC. Translating it yields CASSLVRGAIGYTF.

This chain joins TRBV10-3 and TRBJ2-7; the match to TRBD1 covers 9 bases. The V segment lost 3 bases and the J segment 0 bases; nucleotides outside the gene matches: 9. The CDR3 consists of 17 residues. Germline V lookup: CDR1 ENHRY, CDR2 SYGVKD. The CDR3 DNA is TGTGCCATCAGTGATCGGGACAGGGTAACTAGCTCCTACGAGCAGTACTTC. Amino acids: CAISDRDRVTSSYEQYF.